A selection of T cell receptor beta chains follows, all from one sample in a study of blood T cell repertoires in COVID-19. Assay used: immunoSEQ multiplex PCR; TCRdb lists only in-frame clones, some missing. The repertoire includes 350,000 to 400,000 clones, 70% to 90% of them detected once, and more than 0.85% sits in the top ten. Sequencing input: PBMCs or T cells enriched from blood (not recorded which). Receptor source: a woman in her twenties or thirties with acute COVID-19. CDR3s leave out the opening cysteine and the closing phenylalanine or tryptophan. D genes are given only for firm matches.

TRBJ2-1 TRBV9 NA ASSVGSGASSYNEQF
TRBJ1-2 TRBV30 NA AQGTNYGYT
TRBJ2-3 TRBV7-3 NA ASSESGAAGLTDTQY
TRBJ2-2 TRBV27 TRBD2 ASSLGGTGELF
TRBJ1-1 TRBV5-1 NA ASSLVLQGSENTEAF
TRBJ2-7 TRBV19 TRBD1 ASSSHRDRGLYEQY
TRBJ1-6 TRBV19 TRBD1 ASSRDRGRSYNSPLH
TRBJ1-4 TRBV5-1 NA ASSPQGVGEKLF
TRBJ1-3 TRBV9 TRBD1 ASSMGQGFAYSGNTIY
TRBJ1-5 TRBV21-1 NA ASSREGPNQPQH
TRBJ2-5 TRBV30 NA AWSRGLAETQY
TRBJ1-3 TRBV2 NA ASSVPGSVSSGNTIY
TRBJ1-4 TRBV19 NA ASSKTATNEKLF
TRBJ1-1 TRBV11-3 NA ASSLETARNTEAF
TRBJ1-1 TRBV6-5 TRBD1 ASSLEDRGNTEAF
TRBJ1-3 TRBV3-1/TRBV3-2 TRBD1 ASSHGTGTFSGNTIY
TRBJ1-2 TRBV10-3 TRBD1 AAETGTGFHGYT
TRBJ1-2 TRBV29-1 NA SAVRGTNYGYT
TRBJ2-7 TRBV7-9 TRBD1 ASSFQRQGDEQY
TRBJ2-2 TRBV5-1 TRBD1 ASSSGQGGTGELF
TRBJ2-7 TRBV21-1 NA ASSKDGGASYEQY
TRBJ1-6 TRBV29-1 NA SASGANGNSPLH
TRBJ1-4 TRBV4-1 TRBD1 ASSPSTRGRTNEKLF
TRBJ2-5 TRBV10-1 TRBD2 ASAGGSLGETQY
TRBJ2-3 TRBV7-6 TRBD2 ASSPGSHIAGGLDTQY
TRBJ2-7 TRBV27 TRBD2 ASSLGGLAIYEQY
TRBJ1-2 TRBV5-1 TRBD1 ASSSGQGNYGYT
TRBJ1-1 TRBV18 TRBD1 ASSGDSMNTEAF
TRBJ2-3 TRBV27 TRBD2 ASSITAGADTQY
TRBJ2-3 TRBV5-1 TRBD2 ASSLMSRGGTDTQY
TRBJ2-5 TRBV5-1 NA ASSSTAAGETQY
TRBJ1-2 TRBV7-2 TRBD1 ASSLEGTGSYGYT
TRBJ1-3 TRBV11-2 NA ASSLYSGNTIY
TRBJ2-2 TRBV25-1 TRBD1 ASRTTGVTGELF
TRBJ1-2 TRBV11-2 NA ASSLEAVGISYT
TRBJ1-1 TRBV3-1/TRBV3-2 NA ASSHRDKAEAF
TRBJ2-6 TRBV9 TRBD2 ASSVGGAGSGANVLT
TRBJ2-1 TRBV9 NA ASSVVADPYNEQF
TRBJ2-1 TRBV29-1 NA SVAGKASPYNEQF
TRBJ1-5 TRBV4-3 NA ASSQDTSLGQPQH
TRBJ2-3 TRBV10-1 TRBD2 ASSDGMGSGGRTDTQY
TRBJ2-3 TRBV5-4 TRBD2 ASSSSGGAGDTQY
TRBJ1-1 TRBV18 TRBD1 ASSPVLTGGLSEAF
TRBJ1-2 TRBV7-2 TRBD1 ASSLAPPTGPHGYT
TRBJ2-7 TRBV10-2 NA ASREQSSYEQY
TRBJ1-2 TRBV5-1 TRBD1 ASSDGDRGLSGYT